The 22 T cell receptor beta chains in this list originate from one sample, sequenced in a study of T cell repertoires in cytomegalovirus infection. One entry per CDR3 protein, called by TCRdb with MiXCR from the reads. The data hold approximately 500,000 distinct CDR3 sequences, with 25% to 35% observed a single time. The antigens these receptors bind are not known. Sequencing used cultured PBMCs, obtained from culture after CMV antigen stimulation. The origin of the receptors is a human donor in good health (CMV status not recorded). Some clones in this sample may be carry-over from other donors' samples.

The J gene is TRBJ1-4, the V gene TRBV4-1; D is unclear. The CDR3 is 14 residues long. V gave up 1 base and J gave up 7 bases, with 10 bases separating them. The V gene's germline CDR1 is MGHRA and CDR2 YSYEKL. CDR3 loop: CASSQVPALEKLFF. The DNA for the CDR3 is TGCGCCAGCAGCCAAGTTCCCGCACTTGAAAAACTGTTTTTT.

This clonotype was counted at least ten times. The chain uses TRBV7-2 and TRBJ2-7; TRBD2 matches 7 bases. The germline CDR1 and CDR2 sequences are SGHTA and FQGNSA. V gave up 5 bases and J gave up 3 bases; unmatched junction bases: 7. This CDR3 spans 14 amino acids. This chain's CDR3 is CASSPLGLGYEQYV. The CDR3 bases are TGTGCCAGCAGCCCCCTCGGACTAGGCTACGAGCAGTACGTC.

V usage is TRBV6-8 and J usage is TRBJ2-2; 8 bases agree with TRBD2. The V segment lost 0 bases and the J segment 6 bases; nucleotides outside the gene matches: 9. Germline V gene data show CDR1 as MNHGY and CDR2 as SAAAGT. This CDR3 is 17 amino acids long. The DNA of the CDR3 is TGTGCCAGCAGTTACTCTTCAGGACTAGCTATGGCCGGGGAGCTGTTTTTT. It yields the protein CASSYSSGLAMAGELFF.

J is TRBJ2-5 and V is TRBV6-1; tentatively, D is TRBD1 (5 bases). V was pared by 2 bases and J by 2 bases, with 15 bases between. This CDR3 region has 16 residues. The germline V gene has CDR1 MNHNS and CDR2 SASEGT. CDR3 sequence (DNA): TGTGCCAGCAGTGAATTTAGGGGAACGAAACAAGAGACCCAGTACTTC. Translated: CASSEFRGTKQETQYF.

The chain recombines TRBV19 with TRBJ1-5; no clear D gene. The V end lost 3 bases, the J end lost 7 bases, and 10 bases lay between the germline ends. The CDR3 is 13 amino acids. Germline V CDR1 and CDR2: LNHDA, SQIVND (reference sequence). Here the CDR3 DNA reads TGTGCCAGTAGTATGTCCGAGGCACAGCCCCAGCATTTT. Protein product: CASSMSEAQPQHF.

This chain links TRBV20-1 with TRBJ2-1; maybe TRBD2 (5 bases). CDR3 length equals 16 residues. Germline loops: CDR1 DFQATT, CDR2 SNEGSKA (reference sequence). V shed 3 bases and J shed 6 bases, with 21 bases lying between them. DNA of the CDR3: TGCAGTGCTAGTGATTGGGTGGGAGCTGATATCAATGAGCAGTTCTTC. It encodes CSASDWVGADINEQFF.

This clonotype was recorded many times. The gene calls are TRBV7-2 and TRBJ2-1; the D gene is possibly TRBD2 (6 bases). This CDR3 region has 14 residues. Germline V gene lookup returns CDR1 SGHTA and CDR2 FQGNSA. Trimming pared 0 bases from V and 3 bases from J, leaving 6 bases between. For the CDR3, the DNA is TGTGCCAGCAGCTTAGCGCGGGACTACAATGAGCAGTTCTTC. Protein: CASSLARDYNEQFF.

This CDR3 reads CASSFQGDGRLFF. CDR3 sequence (DNA): TGTGCCAGCAGTTTCCAGGGAGACGGAAGACTGTTTTTT. V usage is TRBV12-3 or TRBV12-4 and J usage is TRBJ1-4; D possibly corresponds to TRBD1 (5 bases). The CDR3 totals 13 residues. V lost 3 bases to trimming and J lost 13 bases, with 15 bases between them.

This clonotype was seen a single time. The V and J genes are TRBV6-2 or TRBV6-3 and TRBJ1-1, with D maybe TRBD1 (6 bases). The CDR3 has 12 amino acids. CDR1 is MNHEY, CDR2 SVGEGT, per germline. V was clipped by 6 bases and J by 6 bases, with 11 bases between them. The CDR3 spells CASRAWGPEAFF. The CDR3 DNA reads TGTGCCAGCAGGGCCTGGGGGCCTGAAGCTTTCTTT.

This clonotype was seen ten or more times. This chain links TRBV7-6 with TRBJ2-1; D is unresolved. CDR1 is SGHVS, CDR2 FNYEAQ, per germline. V gave up 6 bases and J gave up 6 bases, with 9 bases separating them. The CDR3 covers 12 residues. The CDR3 sequence: CASSRPGNEQFF. The CDR3 coding sequence is TGTGCCAGCAGTCGACCTGGCAATGAGCAGTTCTTC.

This clonotype was detected a few times. V and J are TRBV12-3 or TRBV12-4 and TRBJ2-1; 10 bases are a match to TRBD2. V lost 10 bases and J lost 4; bases outside the gene matches: 4. The CDR3 is 13 amino acids. As DNA, the CDR3 is TGTGCCACGCTAGCGGGAGTATACAATGAGCAGTTCTTC. Translation: CATLAGVYNEQFF.

This chain uses TRBV15 with TRBJ2-2, with D maybe TRBD2 (5 bases). V was shortened by 5 bases and J by 1 base, with 11 bases between the two germline ends. The V gene's germline CDR1 is LNHNV and CDR2 YYDKDF (reference sequence). There are 15 residues in the CDR3. CDR3 protein: CATSGERQNTGELFF. The CDR3 DNA follows: TGTGCCACCAGCGGCGAGCGGCAGAACACCGGGGAGCTGTTTTTT. Full variable domain (missing parts from reference TRBV15 and TRBJ2-2): DAMVIQNPRYQVTQFGKPVTLSCSQTLNHNVMYWYQQKSSQAPKLLFHYYDKDFNNEADTPDNFQSRRPNTSFCFLDIRSPGLGDTAMYLCATSGERQNTGELFFGEGSRLTVL.

This clonotype was seen a few times. The chain couples TRBV12-3 or TRBV12-4 to TRBJ2-1; D uncertain. The ends were cut back, 6 bases at V and 3 bases at J, with 15 bases in the middle. The CDR3 loop spans 15 amino acids. Written as DNA, the CDR3 is TGTGCCAGCAGCCAAGAGACCCTAGGCTACAATGAGCAGTTCTTC. This translates into CASSQETLGYNEQFF.

The rearrangement links TRBV15 to TRBJ1-2; 8 nucleotides agree with TRBD1. V shed 3 bases and J 8 bases; nucleotides not matched to a gene: 5. The CDR3 length is 13 residues. Germline CDR1 is LNHNV and CDR2 is YYDKDF (reference sequence). The CDR3 loop is CATSRGQDIGYTF. CDR3 DNA: TGTGCCACCAGCAGGGGACAGGATATAGGCTACACCTTC. The full variable domain, completed using reference TRBV15 and TRBJ1-2, is DAMVIQNPRYQVTQFGKPVTLSCSQTLNHNVMYWYQQKSSQAPKLLFHYYDKDFNNEADTPDNFQSRRPNTSFCFLDIRSPGLGDTAMYLCATSRGQDIGYTFGSGTRLTVV.

This clonotype has more than one count but fewer than ten. V and J are TRBV7-9 and TRBJ1-2; D remains unclear. CDR3 length equals 14 residues. The V gene lost 5 bases and the J gene lost 2 bases, with 12 bases spanning the gap. CDR1 is SEHNR and CDR2 is FQNEAQ in the germline V gene (reference sequence). The CDR3 DNA is TGTGCCAGCAGCGGGGTGAGGCGGAACTATGGCTACACCTTC. Translating it yields CASSGVRRNYGYTF.

The J gene is TRBJ2-1, the V gene TRBV11-2; 7 nucleotides line up with TRBD2. Trimming took 1 base from V and 9 from J; bases not matched to a gene: 3. Germline V CDR1 and CDR2: SGHAT, FQNNGV. The CDR3 runs to 13 residues. This CDR3 is CASSLGGGSEQFF. Here the CDR3 DNA reads TGTGCCAGCAGCTTAGGAGGCGGGAGTGAGCAGTTCTTC.

The chain employs TRBV11-3 and TRBJ2-1, with 12 bases fitting TRBD2. CDR1 SGHNT and CDR2 YENEEA come from the germline V gene. J gave up 9 bases and V 4 bases, and 10 bases lay outside the gene matches. The CDR3 is 16 amino acids. The DNA for the CDR3 is TGTGCCAGCAGCTATGGACTAGCGGGGACCCTAAGTGAGCAGTTCTTC. Its translation is CASSYGLAGTLSEQFF.

The gene calls are TRBV29-1 and TRBJ2-2; 10 bases line up with TRBD1. Germline V CDR1 and CDR2: SQVTM, ANQGSEA. The junction had 10 bases not matched to a gene; V was cut back by 3 bases and J by 6 bases. The CDR3 totals 16 residues. Written as DNA, the CDR3 is TGCAGCGTTGAGCTTGGGGACAGGGGTCTCTCCGGGGAGCTGTTTTTT. This gives the protein CSVELGDRGLSGELFF.

The table lists this clonotype with a few counts. The chain links TRBV7-9 to TRBJ2-1, with D perhaps matching TRBD2 (5 bases). The CDR3 is 15 amino acids. V dropped 7 bases and J dropped 0 bases, with 13 bases sitting between them. Germline V gives CDR1 SEHNR, CDR2 FQNEAQ (reference sequence). This chain's CDR3 is CASTPVRDSYNEQFF. The DNA of the CDR3 is TGTGCCAGCACCCCCGTCCGGGACTCCTACAATGAGCAGTTCTTC.

The chain couples TRBV20-1 to TRBJ2-3, with D possibly TRBD2 on 5 matching bases. CDR1 DFQATT and CDR2 SNEGSKA come from the germline V gene (reference sequence). The CDR3 sequence is 14 residues long. Trimming removed 2 bases at V and 4 bases at J, with 13 bases between. CDR3 coding DNA: TGCAGTGCTAGACGCGTTCCCGGGGCAGATACGCAGTATTTT. It is translated as CSARRVPGADTQYF.

The chain recombines TRBV5-1 with TRBJ2-1; 10 bases match TRBD2. Germline V gene sequence: CDR1 SGHRS, CDR2 YFSETQ. V lost 4 bases to trimming and J lost 2 bases; unmatched junction nucleotides: 3. The CDR3 runs 15 residues. In nucleotides, the CDR3 is TGCGCCAGCAGCAGGACTAGCGGTACCTACAATGAGCAGTTCTTC. It specifies CASSRTSGTYNEQFF.

V gene TRBV6-2 or TRBV6-3 combines with J gene TRBJ1-1; 7 nucleotides match TRBD1. The CDR3 is 13 residues long. Unmatched junction bases numbered 4, after V lost 2 bases and J lost 7 bases. Germline V gene sequence: CDR1 MNHEY, CDR2 SVGEGT. The CDR3 sequence is CASSYLDRHEAFF. CDR3 coding DNA: TGTGCCAGCAGTTACCTGGACAGGCATGAAGCTTTCTTT.